This T cell receptor beta chain appears in the sequencing data of a study of blood T cell repertoires in COVID-19. Profiled with immunoSEQ multiplex PCR; TCRdb holds only in-frame clones, not every one. The sample has under 450,000 clones; roughly 84% are singletons. Looked up from germline, CDR1 is LNHNV and CDR2 is YYDKDF (reference sequence). With 4 bases removed from V and 5 bases from J, the gap between germline ends came to 12 bases. The length of the CDR3 is 14 residues. This TCR was sampled from a woman under 40 who had recovered from COVID-19. Sample: PBMCs or T cells enriched from blood (not recorded which). This rearrangement joins TRBV15 to TRBJ1-5; possible D gene TRBD1, 6 bases. CDR3 nucleotides: TGTGCCACCAGCACACAGGGATGGGATCAGCCCCAGCATTTT. Amino acid sequence: CATSTQGWDQPQHF.